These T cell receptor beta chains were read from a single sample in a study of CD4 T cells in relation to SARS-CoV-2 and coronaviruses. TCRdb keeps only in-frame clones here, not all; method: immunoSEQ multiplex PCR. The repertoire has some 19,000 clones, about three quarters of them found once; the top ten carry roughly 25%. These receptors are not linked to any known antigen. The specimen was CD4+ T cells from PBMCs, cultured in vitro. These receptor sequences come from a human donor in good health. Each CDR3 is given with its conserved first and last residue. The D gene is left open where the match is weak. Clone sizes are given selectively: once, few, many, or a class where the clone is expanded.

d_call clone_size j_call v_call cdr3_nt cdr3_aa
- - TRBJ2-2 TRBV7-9 TGTGCCAGCAGCCCCGGACAGATTAAGACCGGGGAGCTGTTTTTT CASSPGQIKTGELFF
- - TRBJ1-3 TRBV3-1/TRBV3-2 TGTGCCAGCAGCCAAGTTTCAGGGGCTGGAAACACCATATATTTT CASSQVSGAGNTIYF
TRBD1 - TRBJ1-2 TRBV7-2 TGTGCCAGCAGCTTCGACAGGGGAGTTCACTATGGCTACACCTTC CASSFDRGVHYGYTF
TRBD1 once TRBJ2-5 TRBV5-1 TGCGCCAGCAGCTTTACACTGGGACAGTGGCGGAGCCCCCAAGAGACCCAGTACTTC CASSFTLGQWRSPQETQYF
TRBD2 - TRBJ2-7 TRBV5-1 TGCGCCAGCAGCGTGACTAGCGGGGGGTACGAGCAGTACTTC CASSVTSGGYEQYF
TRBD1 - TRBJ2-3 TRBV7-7 TGTGCCAGCAGCTTAGGGGGGACAGTAGGGGATACGCAGTATTTT CASSLGGTVGDTQYF
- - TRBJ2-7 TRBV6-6 TGTGCCAGCAGTGCGGGACCGAGTTTAGAGCAGTACTTC CASSAGPSLEQYF
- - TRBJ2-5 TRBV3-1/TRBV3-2 TGTGCCAGCAGCCAAAACGGGAGAGGAGAGACCCAGTACTTC CASSQNGRGETQYF
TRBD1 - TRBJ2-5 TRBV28 TGTGCCAGCAGTCCGCTAAGGGACAGCCAAGAGACCCAGTACTTC CASSPLRDSQETQYF
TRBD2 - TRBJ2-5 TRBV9 TGTGCCAGCAGCCCCACTCGACTAGCGGGACTCCAAGAGACCCAGTACTTC CASSPTRLAGLQETQYF
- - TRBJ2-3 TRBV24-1 TGTGCCACCAGGGACTCAAGCACAGATACGCAGTATTTT CATRDSSTDTQYF
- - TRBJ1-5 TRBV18 TGTGCCAGCTCGCCGCGAACGATCCCTAAGTTGGGTTTCAATCAGCCCCAGCATTTT CASSPRTIPKLGFNQPQHF
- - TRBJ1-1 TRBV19 TGTGCCAGTAGTATTCGGACAGCCGAAGCTTTCTTT CASSIRTAEAFF
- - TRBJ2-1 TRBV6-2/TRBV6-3 TGTGCCAGCAGTTACTCGGTTGGGGGAGTAGCCTACAATGAGCAGTTCTTC CASSYSVGGVAYNEQFF
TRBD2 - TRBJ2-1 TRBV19 TGTGCCAGTAGTACCACGGGACTAGCGGGAGAGCAGTTCTTC CASSTTGLAGEQFF
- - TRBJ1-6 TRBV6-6 TGTGCCAGCAGTCCTCTAAAGTGGAGCTCCTATAATTCACCCCTCCACTTT CASSPLKWSSYNSPLHF
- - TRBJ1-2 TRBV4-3 TGCGCCAGCAGCCAAGAATTTGCGGGTTACTATGGCTACACCTTC CASSQEFAGYYGYTF
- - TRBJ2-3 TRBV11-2 TGTGCCAGCAGCTTAGGCACCGAAGCCTTCACAGATACGCAGTATTTT CASSLGTEAFTDTQYF
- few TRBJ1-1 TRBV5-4 TGTGCCAGCAGCTTGGACAGAGCGAACACTGAAGCTTTCTTT CASSLDRANTEAFF
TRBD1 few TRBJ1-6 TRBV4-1 TGCGCCAGCAGCCAAGGGGAGGGACAGAGTAATTCACCCCTCCACTTT CASSQGEGQSNSPLHF
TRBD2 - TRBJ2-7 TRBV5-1 TGCGCCAGCAGCCCGGTGGCTAGCGGAGGCGAGCAGTACTTC CASSPVASGGEQYF
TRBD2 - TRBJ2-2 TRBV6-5 TGTGCCACAAGCGGGGAAGTACTGGGGGAGCTGTTTTTT CATSGEVLGELFF
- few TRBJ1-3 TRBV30 TGTGCCTGGTCCCTCGCGGACACCATATATTTT CAWSLADTIYF
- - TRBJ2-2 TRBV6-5 TGTGCCAGCAGTTACATCGGGATGGGCGGGGAGCTGTTTTTT CASSYIGMGGELFF
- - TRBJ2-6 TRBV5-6 TGTGCCAGCAGCTTGGGACCGAGAGGGGCCAACGTCCTGACTTTC CASSLGPRGANVLTF
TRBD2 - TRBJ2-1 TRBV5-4 TGTGCCAGCAGCCGCTTTGCGGGGGGGGGCAATGAGCAGTTCTTC CASSRFAGGGNEQFF
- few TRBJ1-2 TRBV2 TGTGCCAGCAGTGAGTCGGGTCCAAACTCTTATGGCTACACCTTC CASSESGPNSYGYTF